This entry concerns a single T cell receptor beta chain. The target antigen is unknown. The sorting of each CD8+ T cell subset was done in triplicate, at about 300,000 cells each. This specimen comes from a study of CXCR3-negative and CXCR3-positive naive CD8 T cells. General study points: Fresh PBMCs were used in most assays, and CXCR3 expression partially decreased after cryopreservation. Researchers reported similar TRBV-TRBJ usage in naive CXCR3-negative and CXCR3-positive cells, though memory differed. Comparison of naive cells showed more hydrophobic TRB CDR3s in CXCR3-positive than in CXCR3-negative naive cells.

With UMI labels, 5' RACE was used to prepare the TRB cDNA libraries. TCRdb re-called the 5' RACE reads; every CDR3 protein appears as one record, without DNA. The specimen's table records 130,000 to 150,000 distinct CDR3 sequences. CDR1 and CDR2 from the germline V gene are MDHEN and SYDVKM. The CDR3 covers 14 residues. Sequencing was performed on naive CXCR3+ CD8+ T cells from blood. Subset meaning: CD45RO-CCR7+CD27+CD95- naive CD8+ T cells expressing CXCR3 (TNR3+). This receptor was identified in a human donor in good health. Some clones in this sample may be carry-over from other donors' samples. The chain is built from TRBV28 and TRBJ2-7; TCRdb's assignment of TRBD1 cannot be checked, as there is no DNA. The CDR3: CASSLAYIRDEQYF.